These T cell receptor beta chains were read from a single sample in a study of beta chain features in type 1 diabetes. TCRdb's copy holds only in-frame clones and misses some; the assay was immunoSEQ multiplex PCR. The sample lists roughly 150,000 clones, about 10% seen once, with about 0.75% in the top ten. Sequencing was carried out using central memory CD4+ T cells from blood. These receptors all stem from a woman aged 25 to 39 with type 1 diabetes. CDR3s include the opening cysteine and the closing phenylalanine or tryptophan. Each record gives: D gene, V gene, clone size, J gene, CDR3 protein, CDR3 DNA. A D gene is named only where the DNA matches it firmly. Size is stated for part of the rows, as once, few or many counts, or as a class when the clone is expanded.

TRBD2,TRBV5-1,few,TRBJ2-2,CASSPPGGRTGELFF,TGCGCCAGCAGCCCCCCGGGGGGGCGCACCGGGGAGCTGTTTTTT
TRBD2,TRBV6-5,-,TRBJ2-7,CASSYGGSEQYF,TGTGCCAGCAGTTACGGCGGGAGCGAGCAGTACTTC
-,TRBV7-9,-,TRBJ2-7,CASSLKQGLYEQYF,TGTGCCAGCAGCTTAAAACAGGGTCTCTACGAGCAGTACTTC
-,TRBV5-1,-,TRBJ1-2,CASSLIPGEGYTF,TGCGCCAGCAGCTTGATTCCCGGGGAAGGCTACACCTTC
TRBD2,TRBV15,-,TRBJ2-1,CATSRVAGGPSGEQFF,TGTGCCACCAGCAGGGTAGCGGGAGGGCCCTCGGGTGAGCAGTTCTTC
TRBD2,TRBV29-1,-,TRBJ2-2,CSAGMPGGFNTGELFF,TGCAGCGCTGGGATGCCGGGAGGGTTCAACACCGGGGAGCTGTTTTTT
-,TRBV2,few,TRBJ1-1,CASSERGLVTEAFF,TGTGCCAGCAGTGAAAGGGGCTTGGTCACTGAAGCTTTCTTT
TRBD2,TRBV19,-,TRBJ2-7,CASSIRDLAEIYF,TGTGCCAGTAGTATAAGGGATCTAGCGGAGATATACTTC
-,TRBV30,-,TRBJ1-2,CACAQGRFGYTF,TGTGCCTGCGCCCAGGGCCGTTTTGGCTACACCTTC
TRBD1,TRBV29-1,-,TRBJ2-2,CSVDPGQHTGELFF,TGCAGCGTCGATCCGGGACAGCACACCGGGGAGCTGTTTTTT
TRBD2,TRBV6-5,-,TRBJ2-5,CASKVWREARETQYF,TGTGCCAGCAAGGTTTGGCGGGAGGCCCGCGAGACCCAGTACTTC
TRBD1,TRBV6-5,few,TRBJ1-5,CASSLTGVNNQPQHF,TGTGCCAGCAGTTTGACAGGGGTTAACAATCAGCCCCAGCATTTT
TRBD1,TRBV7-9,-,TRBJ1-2,CASSLNRGYGYTF,TGTGCCAGCAGCTTAAACAGGGGCTATGGCTACACCTTC
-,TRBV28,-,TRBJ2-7,CASNWGEHYEQYF,TGTGCCAGCAACTGGGGGGAGCACTACGAGCAGTACTTC
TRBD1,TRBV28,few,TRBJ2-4,CASSPQGVAKNIQYF,TGTGCCAGCAGTCCACAGGGGGTGGCCAAAAACATTCAGTACTTC
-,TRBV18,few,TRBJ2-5,CASSPMRAETQYF,TGTGCCAGCTCACCTATGCGGGCGGAGACCCAGTACTTC
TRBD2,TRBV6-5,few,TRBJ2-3,CASSYGAGDYRRTQYF,TGTGCCAGCAGTTACGGGGCGGGAGACTACAGGAGGACGCAGTATTTT
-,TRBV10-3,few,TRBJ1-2,CAISESRDYGYTF,TGTGCCATCAGTGAGTCGAGGGACTATGGCTACACCTTC
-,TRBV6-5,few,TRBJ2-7,CASRTGSTTAYEQYF,TGTGCCAGCAGGACAGGTAGTACCACTGCCTACGAGCAGTACTTC
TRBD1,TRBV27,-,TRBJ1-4,CASGDREKLFF,TGTGCCAGCGGGGACAGGGAAAAACTGTTTTTT
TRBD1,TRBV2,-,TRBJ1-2,CASSPAGGQGSRFGYTF,TGTGCCAGCAGTCCTGCCGGGGGACAGGGGAGTCGTTTTGGCTACACCTTC
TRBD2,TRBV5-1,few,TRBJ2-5,CASSRTSGNQETQYF,TGCGCCAGCAGCCGGACTAGCGGTAACCAAGAGACCCAGTACTTC